These 15 T cell receptor beta chains share one sample of origin, sequenced in a study of CD8+CD57+ T cells in acquired aplastic anemia. Using genomic DNA as the template, TCR beta VDJ and CDR3 profiling was carried out. Each CDR3 protein is one row after TCRdb ran MiXCR on the reads. The table includes approximately 80,000 distinct CDR3 sequences, 60% to 75% detected once. The authors sequenced patients whose flow cytometry had shown CD8+CD57+ cell expansion. Sequencing was carried out using sorted CD4+, CD8+, or CD8+CD57+ T cells (not recorded which) from PBMCs. The receptors shown here come from a human donor with aplastic anemia.

This clonotype has a handful of counts. The rearrangement uses TRBV19 and TRBJ2-3; 7 nucleotides align to TRBD2. Per the germline V gene, CDR1 is LNHDA and CDR2 is SQIVND (reference sequence). The junction had 1 base not matched to a gene; V was cut back by 6 bases and J by 1 base. CDR3 length: 13 residues. The CDR3 loop is CASRTSGTDTQYF. CDR3 nucleotide sequence: TGTGCCAGTAGAACTAGCGGCACAGATACGCAGTATTTT.

The chain joins TRBV10-3 to TRBJ2-2; D is possibly TRBD1 (8 bases). CDR1 and CDR2 (germline): ENHRY, SYGVKD. The CDR3 has 18 residues. The V end was cut by 2 bases, the J end by 5 bases, with 21 bases between. Written as DNA, the CDR3 is TGTGCCATCAGTGAGACCTTGACAGGGGAGGGTTGGACCGGGGAGCTGTTTTTT. Translation gives CAISETLTGEGWTGELFF.

This clonotype has a handful of counts. This chain joins TRBV5-6 and TRBJ1-5; D uncertain. Germline CDR1 reads SGHDT; CDR2 reads YYEEEE. Deletions cut 0 bases from V and 5 bases from J, with 6 bases between. The CDR3 runs 13 residues. CDR3 amino acids: CASSLASDQPQHF. CDR3 sequence (DNA): TGTGCCAGCAGCTTGGCATCCGATCAGCCCCAGCATTTT.

This clonotype was detected ten times or more. V usage is TRBV6-1 and J usage is TRBJ2-5; D remains ambiguous. The CDR3 totals 13 residues. The V and J ends lost 4 bases and 5 bases respectively, with 11 bases between them. Per the germline V gene, CDR1 is MNHNS and CDR2 is SASEGT. The CDR3 spells CASSGRVGETQYF. The CDR3 DNA reads as TGTGCCAGCAGTGGTAGGGTGGGTGAGACCCAGTACTTC.

The chain employs TRBV25-1 and TRBJ2-3, with 12 bases fitting TRBD2. CDR3 length: 17 amino acids. Germline CDR1 and CDR2: MGHDK and SYGVNS. V lost 3 bases, J lost 2 bases, and 6 bases stayed unmatched. The CDR3 coding sequence is TGTGCCAGCAGTGAGCCGGGACTAGCGGGCACCACAGATACGCAGTATTTT. Translation: CASSEPGLAGTTDTQYF.

This clonotype was seen just once. J is TRBJ2-1 and V is TRBV29-1; 13 bases align to TRBD2. Trimming at V came to 5 bases and at J to 6 bases, leaving 4 bases not matched to a gene. Germline V gene sequence: CDR1 SQVTM, CDR2 ANQGSEA. The CDR3 extends over 14 amino acids. The CDR3 bases are TGCAGCGTTTATAGGACTAGCGGGAGCAATGAGCAGTTCTTC. Amino acids: CSVYRTSGSNEQFF.

The chain is built from TRBV24-1 and TRBJ1-5; D not resolved. The CDR3 contains 13 residues. The germline V gene encodes CDR1 KGHDR and CDR2 SFDVKD. V lost 9 bases to trimming and J lost 2 bases, with 10 bases between them. In nucleotides, the CDR3 is TGTGCCACCCGGGCCGCGGGCAATCAGCCCCAGCATTTT. It yields the protein CATRAAGNQPQHF.

The genes are TRBV11-2 and TRBJ2-2; 11 bases align to TRBD2. The CDR3 totals 16 residues. Germline V gene data show CDR1 as SGHAT and CDR2 as FQNNGV. With V trimmed by 3 bases and J by 4 bases, 4 bases remained unmatched. Here the CDR3 DNA reads TGTGCCAGCAGCTTCCTAGCGGGAGGCACCACCGGGGAGCTGTTTTTT. It is translated as CASSFLAGGTTGELFF.

This clonotype showed up just a few times. The genes are TRBV19 and TRBJ2-6, with D perhaps TRBD1 (6 bases). The CDR3 sequence is 16 residues long. The V gene lost 7 bases and the J gene lost 4 bases, with 17 bases spanning the gap. The germline gives CDR1 LNHDA, CDR2 SQIVND (reference sequence). The CDR3 is CASTSQGLTGANVLTF. The CDR3 DNA follows: TGTGCCAGTACGAGTCAGGGGCTAACGGGGGCCAACGTCCTGACTTTC.

The V call is TRBV10-3, the J call TRBJ1-2; no firm D call. From germline, CDR1 is ENHRY and CDR2 SYGVKD. The CDR3 covers 15 residues. Trimming cost V 2 bases and J 9 bases, with 19 bases left between them. Here the CDR3 reads CAISEPRAEAMRYTF. The DNA of the CDR3 is TGTGCCATCAGTGAGCCGAGGGCCGAGGCTATGCGCTACACCTTC.

Written as DNA, the CDR3 is TGTGCCAGCAGCCCCGAACTAGCGTTAGGTACGCAGTATTTT. Residues: CASSPELALGTQYF. The genes are TRBV9 and TRBJ2-3; 7 nucleotides line up with TRBD2. This CDR3 contains 14 residues. Trimming took 4 bases from V and 8 from J; bases not matched to a gene: 10. Germline CDR1 and CDR2: SGDLS and YYNGEE. The entire variable domain, with the rest obtained from reference TRBV9 and TRBJ2-3, is as follows: DSGVTQTPKHLITATGQRVTLRCSPRSGDLSVYWYQQSLDQGLQFLIQYYNGEERAKGNILERFSAQQFPDLHSELNLSSLELGDSALYFCASSPELALGTQYFGPGTRLTVL.

This chain links TRBV7-6 with TRBJ1-2; 7 bases agree with TRBD1. V lost 5 bases, J lost 4 bases, and 4 bases stayed unmatched. The germline CDR1 and CDR2 sequences are SGHVS and FNYEAQ. This CDR3 contains 13 residues. CDR3 DNA sequence: TGTGCCAGCAGCGCCACAGGGGTCTATGGCTACACCTTC. Protein sequence: CASSATGVYGYTF.

The rearrangement links TRBV15 to TRBJ1-4; 8 positions agree with TRBD1. The junction had 11 bases not matched to a gene; V was cut back by 4 bases and J by 10 bases. The germline CDR1 and CDR2 sequences are LNHNV and YYDKDF (reference sequence). The CDR3 is 15 amino acids. The CDR3 is CATSIRTGTTGKLFF. As DNA, the CDR3 is TGTGCCACCAGCATTAGGACAGGGACCACGGGAAAACTGTTTTTT.

This clonotype showed up many times. The chain carries TRBV20-1 and TRBJ2-7; 11 nucleotides match TRBD2. Germline V lookup: CDR1 DFQATT, CDR2 SNEGSKA (reference sequence). The CDR3 runs to 17 residues. The J segment lost 2 bases and the V segment lost 4 bases, leaving 13 bases of the junction unmatched. DNA for the CDR3: TGCAGTGCTACACACCACCTGACTAGCGGGAACCCCTACGAGCAGTACTTC. This translates into CSATHHLTSGNPYEQYF.

The chain links TRBV12-3 or TRBV12-4 to TRBJ2-6; 9 bases agree with TRBD2. CDR3 length equals 14 residues. The trim removed 10 bases at V and 3 bases at J, leaving 4 bases unmatched. CDR3 coding DNA: TGTGCCACCGCGGGGGGGCTTGGGGCCAACGTCCTGACTTTC. It translates to CATAGGLGANVLTF.